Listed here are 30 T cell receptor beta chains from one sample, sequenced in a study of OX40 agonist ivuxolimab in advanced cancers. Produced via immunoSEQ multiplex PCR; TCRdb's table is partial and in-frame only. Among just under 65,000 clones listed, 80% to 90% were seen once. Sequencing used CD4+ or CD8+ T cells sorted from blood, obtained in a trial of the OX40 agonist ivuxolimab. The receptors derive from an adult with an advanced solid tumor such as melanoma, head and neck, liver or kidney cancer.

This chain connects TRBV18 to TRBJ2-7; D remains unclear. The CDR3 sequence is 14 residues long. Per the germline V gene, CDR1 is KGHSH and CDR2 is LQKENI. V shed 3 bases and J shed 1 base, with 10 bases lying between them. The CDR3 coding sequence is TGTGCCAGCTCACCCCCGGGTGCTTCCTACGAGCAGTACTTC. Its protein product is CASSPPGASYEQYF.

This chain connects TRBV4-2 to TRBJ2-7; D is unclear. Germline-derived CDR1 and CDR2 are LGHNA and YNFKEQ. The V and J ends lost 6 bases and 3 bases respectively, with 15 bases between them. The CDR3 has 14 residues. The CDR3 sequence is CASSLTHYGYEQYF. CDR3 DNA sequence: TGTGCCAGCAGTCTAACCCACTATGGCTACGAGCAGTACTTC.

Here the CDR3 reads CASTPSDSDGANVLTF. DNA of the CDR3: TGCGCCAGCACCCCATCGGACAGCGACGGGGCCAACGTCCTGACTTTC. The V call is TRBV5-1, the J call TRBJ2-6; D possibly corresponds to TRBD1 (6 bases). Germline values: CDR1 SGHRS, CDR2 YFSETQ. CDR3 length: 16 residues. Between the trimmed V and J ends, which lost 6 bases and 4 bases, there was a span of 17 bases.

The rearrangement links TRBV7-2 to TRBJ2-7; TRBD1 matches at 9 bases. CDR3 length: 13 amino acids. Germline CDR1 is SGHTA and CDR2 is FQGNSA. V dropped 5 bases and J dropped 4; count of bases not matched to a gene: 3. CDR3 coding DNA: TGTGCCAGCAGCCGGGACAGGGTATACGAGCAGTACTTC. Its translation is CASSRDRVYEQYF.

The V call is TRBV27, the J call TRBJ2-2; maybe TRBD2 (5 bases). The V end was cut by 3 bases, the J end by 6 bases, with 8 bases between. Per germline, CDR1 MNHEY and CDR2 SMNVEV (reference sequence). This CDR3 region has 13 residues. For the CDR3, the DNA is TGTGCCAGCAGTTTTGCGAGGGCCGGGGAGCTGTTTTTT. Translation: CASSFARAGELFF.

The CDR3 sequence: CASSFSVGAAAGNTIYF. The CDR3 nucleotides are TGTGCCAGCAGCTTTAGCGTCGGGGCGGCGGCTGGAAACACCATATATTTT. The chain couples TRBV11-3 to TRBJ1-3; D perhaps matches TRBD1 (5 bases). Germline V lookup: CDR1 SGHNT, CDR2 YENEEA. Trimming took 3 bases from V and 2 from J, leaving 17 bases between them. The CDR3 sequence is 17 residues long.

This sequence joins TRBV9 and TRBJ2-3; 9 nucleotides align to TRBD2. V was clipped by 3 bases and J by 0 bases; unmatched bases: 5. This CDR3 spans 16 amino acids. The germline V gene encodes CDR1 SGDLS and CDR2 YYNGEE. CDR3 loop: CASSAGLAKSTDTQYF. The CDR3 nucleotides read TGTGCCAGCAGCGCAGGACTAGCGAAGAGCACAGATACGCAGTATTTT. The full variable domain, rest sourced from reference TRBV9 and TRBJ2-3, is DSGVTQTPKHLITATGQRVTLRCSPRSGDLSVYWYQQSLDQGLQFLIQYYNGEERAKGNILERFSAQQFPDLHSELNLSSLELGDSALYFCASSAGLAKSTDTQYFGPGTRLTVL.

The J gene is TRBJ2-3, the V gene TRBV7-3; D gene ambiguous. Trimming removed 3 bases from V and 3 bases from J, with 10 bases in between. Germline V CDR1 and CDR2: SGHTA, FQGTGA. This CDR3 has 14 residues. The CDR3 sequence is CASSLDHPTDTQYF. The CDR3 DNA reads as TGTGCCAGCAGCTTGGACCACCCAACAGATACGCAGTATTTT.

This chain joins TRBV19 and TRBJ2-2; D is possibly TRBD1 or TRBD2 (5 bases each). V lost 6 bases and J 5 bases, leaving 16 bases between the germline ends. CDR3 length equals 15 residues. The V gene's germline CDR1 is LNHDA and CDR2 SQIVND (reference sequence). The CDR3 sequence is CASRRDAGPTGELFF. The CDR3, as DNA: TGTGCCAGTAGACGGGACGCAGGGCCAACCGGGGAGCTGTTTTTT.

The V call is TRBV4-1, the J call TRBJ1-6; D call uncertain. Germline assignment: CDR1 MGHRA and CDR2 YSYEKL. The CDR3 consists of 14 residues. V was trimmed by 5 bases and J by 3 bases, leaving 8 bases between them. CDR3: CASSADGYNSPLHF. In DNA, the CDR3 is TGCGCCAGCAGCGCAGACGGCTATAATTCACCCCTCCACTTT.

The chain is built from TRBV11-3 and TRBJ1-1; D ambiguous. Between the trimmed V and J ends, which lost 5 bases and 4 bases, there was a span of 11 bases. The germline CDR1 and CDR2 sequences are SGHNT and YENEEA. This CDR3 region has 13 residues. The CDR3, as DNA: TGTGCCAGCAGCATCGCGGGTGGCACTGAAGCTTTCTTT. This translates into CASSIAGGTEAFF.

The CDR3 DNA reads TGTGCCAGCTCACCACCGAATAGGGAGGTTGAGCAGTTCTTC. This translates into CASSPPNREVEQFF. The genes are TRBV18 and TRBJ2-1, with D possibly being TRBD2 (6 bases). The CDR3 runs 14 residues. The V gene lost 0 bases and the J gene lost 9 bases, with 12 bases spanning the gap. CDR1 and CDR2 (germline): KGHSH, LQKENI.

CDR3 in DNA: TGTGCCAGCAGACCAGCGGGGCAGGGGAACTACGAGCAGTACTTC. Translated: CASRPAGQGNYEQYF. The V call is TRBV6-5, the J call TRBJ2-7; weak D call: TRBD2 (7 bases). Deletions cut 6 bases from V and 3 bases from J, with 18 bases between. This CDR3 has 15 amino acids. From germline, CDR1 is MNHEY and CDR2 SVGAGI.

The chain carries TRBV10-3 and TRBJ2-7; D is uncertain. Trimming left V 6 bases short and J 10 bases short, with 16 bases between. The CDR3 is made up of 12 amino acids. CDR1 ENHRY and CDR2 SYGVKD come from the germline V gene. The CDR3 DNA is TGTGCCATCAGAGAACATACGTTCGATCAGTACTTC. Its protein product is CAIREHTFDQYF.

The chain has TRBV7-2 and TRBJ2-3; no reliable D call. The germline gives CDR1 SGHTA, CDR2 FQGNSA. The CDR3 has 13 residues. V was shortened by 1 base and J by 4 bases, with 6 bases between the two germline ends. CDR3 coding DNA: TGTGCCAGCAGCTTAGACATACCAGATACGCAGTATTTT. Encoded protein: CASSLDIPDTQYF.

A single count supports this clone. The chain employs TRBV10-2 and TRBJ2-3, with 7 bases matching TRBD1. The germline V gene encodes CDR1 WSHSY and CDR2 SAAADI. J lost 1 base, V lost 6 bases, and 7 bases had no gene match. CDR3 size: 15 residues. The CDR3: CASSVQGIGTDTQYF. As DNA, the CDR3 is TGCGCCAGCAGCGTACAGGGGATTGGCACAGATACGCAGTATTTT.

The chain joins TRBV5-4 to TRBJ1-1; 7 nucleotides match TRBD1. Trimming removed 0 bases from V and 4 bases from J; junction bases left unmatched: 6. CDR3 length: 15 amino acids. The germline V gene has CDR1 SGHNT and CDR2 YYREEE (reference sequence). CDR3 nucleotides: TGTGCCAGCAGCTTGGCTACAGGGGACGGCACTGAAGCTTTCTTT. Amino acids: CASSLATGDGTEAFF. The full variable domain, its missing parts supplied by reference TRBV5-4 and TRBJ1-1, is ETGVTQSPTHLIKTRGQQVTLRCSSQSGHNTVSWYQQALGQGPQFIFQYYREEENGRGNFPPRFSGLQFPNYSSELNVNALELDDSALYLCASSLATGDGTEAFFGQGTRLTVV.

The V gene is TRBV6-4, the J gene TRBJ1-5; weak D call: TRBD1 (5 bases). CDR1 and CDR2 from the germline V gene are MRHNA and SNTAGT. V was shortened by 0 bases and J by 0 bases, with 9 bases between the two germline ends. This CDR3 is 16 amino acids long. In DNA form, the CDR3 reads TGTGCCAGCAGTGACTCTGACAGTCATAGCAATCAGCCCCAGCATTTT. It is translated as CASSDSDSHSNQPQHF.

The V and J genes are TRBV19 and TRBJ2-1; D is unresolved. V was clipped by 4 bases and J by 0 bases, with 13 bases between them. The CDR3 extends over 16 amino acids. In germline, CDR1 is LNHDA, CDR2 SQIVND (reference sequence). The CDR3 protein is CASSKPQASSYNEQFF. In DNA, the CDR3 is TGTGCCAGTAGTAAACCCCAGGCAAGCTCCTACAATGAGCAGTTCTTC.

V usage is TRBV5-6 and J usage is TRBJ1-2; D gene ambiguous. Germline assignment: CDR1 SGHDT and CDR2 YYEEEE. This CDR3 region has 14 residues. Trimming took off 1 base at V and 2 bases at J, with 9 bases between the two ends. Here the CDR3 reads CASSLSAGNYGYTF. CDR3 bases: TGTGCCAGCAGCTTGTCGGCAGGCAACTATGGCTACACCTTC.

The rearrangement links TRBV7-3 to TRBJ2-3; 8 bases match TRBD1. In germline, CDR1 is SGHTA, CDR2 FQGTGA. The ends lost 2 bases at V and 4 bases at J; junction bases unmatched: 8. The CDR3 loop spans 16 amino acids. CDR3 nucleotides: TGTGCCAGCAGCTTATCCACCGGACAGGGCGCAGATACGCAGTATTTT. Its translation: CASSLSTGQGADTQYF.

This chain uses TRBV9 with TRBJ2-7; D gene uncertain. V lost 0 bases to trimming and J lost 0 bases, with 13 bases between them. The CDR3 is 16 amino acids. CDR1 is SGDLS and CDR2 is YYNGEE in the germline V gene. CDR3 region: CASSVDHEPGSYEQYF. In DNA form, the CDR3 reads TGTGCCAGCAGCGTAGATCACGAGCCCGGCTCCTACGAGCAGTACTTC.

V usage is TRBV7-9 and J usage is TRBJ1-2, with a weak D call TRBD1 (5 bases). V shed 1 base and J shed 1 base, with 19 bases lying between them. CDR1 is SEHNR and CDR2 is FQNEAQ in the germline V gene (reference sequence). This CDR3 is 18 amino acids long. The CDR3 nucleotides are TGTGCCAGCAGCTTAGGGCCATTTACAGGACTCCTTAACTATGGCTACACCTTC. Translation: CASSLGPFTGLLNYGYTF.

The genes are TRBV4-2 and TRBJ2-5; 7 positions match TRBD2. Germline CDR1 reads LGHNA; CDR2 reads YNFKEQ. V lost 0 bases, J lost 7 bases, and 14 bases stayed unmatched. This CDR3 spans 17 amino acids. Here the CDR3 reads CASSQEREGGSATTQYF. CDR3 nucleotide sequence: TGTGCCAGCAGCCAAGAGAGGGAGGGAGGATCCGCTACGACCCAGTACTTC.

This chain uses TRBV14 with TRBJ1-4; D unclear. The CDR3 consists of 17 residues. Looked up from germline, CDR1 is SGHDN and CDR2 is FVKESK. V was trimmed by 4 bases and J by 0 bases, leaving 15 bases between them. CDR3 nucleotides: TGTGCCAGCAGCCCACGGAGTCCAGGACCAACTAATGAAAAACTGTTTTTT. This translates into CASSPRSPGPTNEKLFF.

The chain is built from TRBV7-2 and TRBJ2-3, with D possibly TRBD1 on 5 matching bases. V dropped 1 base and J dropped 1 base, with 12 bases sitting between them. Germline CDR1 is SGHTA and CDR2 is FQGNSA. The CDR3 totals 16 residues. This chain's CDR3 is CASSLDQGYRTDTQYF. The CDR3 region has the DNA TGTGCCAGCAGCTTAGATCAGGGTTATCGCACAGATACGCAGTATTTT.

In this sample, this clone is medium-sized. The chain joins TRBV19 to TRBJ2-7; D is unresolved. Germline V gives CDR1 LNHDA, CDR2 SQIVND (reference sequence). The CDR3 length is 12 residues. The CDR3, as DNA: TGTGCAACCGAGGCTAGCTCCTACGAGCAGTACTTC. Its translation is CATEASSYEQYF.

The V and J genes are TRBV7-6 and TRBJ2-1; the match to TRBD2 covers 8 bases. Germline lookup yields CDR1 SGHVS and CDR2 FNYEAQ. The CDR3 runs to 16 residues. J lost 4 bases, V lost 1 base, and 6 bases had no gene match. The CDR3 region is CASSLVGLADYNEQFF. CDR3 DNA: TGTGCCAGCAGCTTAGTCGGACTAGCCGATTACAATGAGCAGTTCTTC.

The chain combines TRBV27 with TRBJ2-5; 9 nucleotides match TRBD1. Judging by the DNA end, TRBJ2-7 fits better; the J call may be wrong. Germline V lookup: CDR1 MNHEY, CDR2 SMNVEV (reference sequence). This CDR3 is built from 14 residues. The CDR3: CASSRQGETYEQYF. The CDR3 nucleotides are TGTGCCAGCAGCAGACAGGGGGAGACCTACGAGCAGTACTTC.

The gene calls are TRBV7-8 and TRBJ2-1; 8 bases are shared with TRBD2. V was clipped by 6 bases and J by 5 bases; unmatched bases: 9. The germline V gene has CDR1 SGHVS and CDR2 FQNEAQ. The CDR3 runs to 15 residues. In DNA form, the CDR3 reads TGTGCCAGCAGTCCAACGGGACTAGGGGACAATGAGCAGTTCTTC. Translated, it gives CASSPTGLGDNEQFF.